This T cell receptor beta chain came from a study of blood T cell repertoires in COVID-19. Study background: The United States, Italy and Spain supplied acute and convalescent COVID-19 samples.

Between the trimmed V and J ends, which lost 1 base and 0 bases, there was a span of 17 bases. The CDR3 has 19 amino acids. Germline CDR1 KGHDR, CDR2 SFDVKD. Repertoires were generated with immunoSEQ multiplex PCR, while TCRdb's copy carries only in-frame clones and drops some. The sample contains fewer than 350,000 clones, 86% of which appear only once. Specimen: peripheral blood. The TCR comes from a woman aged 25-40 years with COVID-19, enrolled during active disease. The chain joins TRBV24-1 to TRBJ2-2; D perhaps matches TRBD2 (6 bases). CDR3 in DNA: TGTGCCACCAGTGATTTAGGGTCGGGCGGGGATCCGAACACCGGGGAGCTGTTTTTT. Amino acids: CATSDLGSGGDPNTGELFF.